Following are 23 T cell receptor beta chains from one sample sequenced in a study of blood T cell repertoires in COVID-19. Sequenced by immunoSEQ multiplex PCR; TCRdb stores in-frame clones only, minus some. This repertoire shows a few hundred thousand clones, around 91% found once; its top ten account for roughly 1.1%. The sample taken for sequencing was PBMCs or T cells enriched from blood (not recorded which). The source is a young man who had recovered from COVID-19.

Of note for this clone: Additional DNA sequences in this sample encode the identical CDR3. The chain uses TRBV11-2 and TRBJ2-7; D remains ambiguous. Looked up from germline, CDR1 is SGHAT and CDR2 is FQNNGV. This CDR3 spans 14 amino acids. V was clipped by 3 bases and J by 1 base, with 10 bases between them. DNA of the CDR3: TGTGCCAGCAGCTTCTTAGCTAAGTCCTACGAGCAGTACTTC. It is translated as CASSFLAKSYEQYF.

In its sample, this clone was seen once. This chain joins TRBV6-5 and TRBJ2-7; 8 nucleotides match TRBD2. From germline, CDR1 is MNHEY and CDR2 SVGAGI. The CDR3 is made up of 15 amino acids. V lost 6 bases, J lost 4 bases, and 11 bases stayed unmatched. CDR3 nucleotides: TGTGCCAGCAGCACACTAGCGGCTGGGGGATACGAGCAGTACTTC. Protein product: CASSTLAAGGYEQYF.

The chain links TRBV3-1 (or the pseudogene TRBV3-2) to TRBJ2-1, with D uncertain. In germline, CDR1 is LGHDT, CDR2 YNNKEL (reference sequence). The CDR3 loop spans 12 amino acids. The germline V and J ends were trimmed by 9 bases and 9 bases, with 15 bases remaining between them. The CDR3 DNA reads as TGTGCCAGACATAACCGCGGATGTGAGCAGTTCTTC. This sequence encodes CARHNRGCEQFF.

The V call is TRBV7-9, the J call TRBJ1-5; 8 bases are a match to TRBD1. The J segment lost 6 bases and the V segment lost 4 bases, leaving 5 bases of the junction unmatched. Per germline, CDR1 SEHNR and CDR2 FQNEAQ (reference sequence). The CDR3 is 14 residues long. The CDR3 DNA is TGTGCCAGCAGCTCGTACACAGGGGGTCAGCCCCAGCATTTT. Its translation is CASSSYTGGQPQHF.

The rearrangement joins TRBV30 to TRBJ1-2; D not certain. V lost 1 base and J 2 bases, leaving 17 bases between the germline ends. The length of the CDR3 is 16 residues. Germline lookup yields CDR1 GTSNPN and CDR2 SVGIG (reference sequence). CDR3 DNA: TGTGCCTGGAGTGCGGGTGGGGAGCCGAGGAACTATGGCTACACCTTC. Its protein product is CAWSAGGEPRNYGYTF.

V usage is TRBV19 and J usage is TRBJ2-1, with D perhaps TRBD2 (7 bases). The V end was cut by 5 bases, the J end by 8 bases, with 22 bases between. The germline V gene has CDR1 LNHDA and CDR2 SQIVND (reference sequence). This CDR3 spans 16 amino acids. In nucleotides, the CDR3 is TGTGCCAGTAGTCCCCGGGGGAGGGGGGGCTTTGATGAGCAGTTCTTC. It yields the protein CASSPRGRGGFDEQFF.

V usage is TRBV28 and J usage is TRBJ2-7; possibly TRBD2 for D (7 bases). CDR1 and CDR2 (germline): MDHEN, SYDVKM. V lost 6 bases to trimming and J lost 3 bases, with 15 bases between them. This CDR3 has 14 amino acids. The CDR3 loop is CASRGRGDFYEQYF. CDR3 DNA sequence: TGTGCCAGCAGGGGGAGGGGGGACTTCTACGAGCAGTACTTC.

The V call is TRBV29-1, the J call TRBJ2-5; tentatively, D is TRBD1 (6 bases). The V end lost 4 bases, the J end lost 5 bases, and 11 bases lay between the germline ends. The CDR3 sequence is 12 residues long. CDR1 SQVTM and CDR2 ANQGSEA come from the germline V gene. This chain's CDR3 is CSVALQGETQYF. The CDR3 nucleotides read TGCAGCGTTGCCCTACAGGGTGAGACCCAGTACTTC.

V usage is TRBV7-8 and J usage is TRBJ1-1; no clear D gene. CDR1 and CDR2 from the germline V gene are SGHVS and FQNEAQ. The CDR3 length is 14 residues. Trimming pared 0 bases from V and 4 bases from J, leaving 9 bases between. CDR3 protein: CASSLALSFTEAFF. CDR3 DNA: TGTGCCAGCAGCTTAGCGCTTAGTTTCACTGAAGCTTTCTTT.

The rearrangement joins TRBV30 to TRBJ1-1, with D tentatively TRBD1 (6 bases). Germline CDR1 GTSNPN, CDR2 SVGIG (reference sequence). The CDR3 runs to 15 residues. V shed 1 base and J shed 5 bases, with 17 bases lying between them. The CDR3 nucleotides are TGTGCCTGGAGTGCCTCCGTACAGGGAAGGACTGAAGCTTTCTTT. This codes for CAWSASVQGRTEAFF.

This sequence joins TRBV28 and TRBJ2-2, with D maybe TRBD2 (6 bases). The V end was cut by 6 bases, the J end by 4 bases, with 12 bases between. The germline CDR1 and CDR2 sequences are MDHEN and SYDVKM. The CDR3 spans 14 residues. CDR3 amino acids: CASRRREITGELFF. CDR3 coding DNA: TGTGCCAGCAGGCGTCGGGAGATCACCGGGGAGCTGTTTTTT. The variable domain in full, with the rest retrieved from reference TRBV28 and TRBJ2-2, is DVKVTQSSRYLVKRTGEKVFLECVQDMDHENMFWYRQDPGLGLRLIYFSYDVKMKEKGDIPEGYSVSREKKERFSLILESASTNQTSMYLCASRRREITGELFFGEGSRLTVL.

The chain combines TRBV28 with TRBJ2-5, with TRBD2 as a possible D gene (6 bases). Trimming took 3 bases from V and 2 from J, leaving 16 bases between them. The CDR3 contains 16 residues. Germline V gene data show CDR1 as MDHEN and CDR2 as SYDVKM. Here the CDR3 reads CASSFSGRDSQETQYF. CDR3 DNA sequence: TGTGCCAGCAGTTTCTCCGGCCGGGACTCACAAGAGACCCAGTACTTC.

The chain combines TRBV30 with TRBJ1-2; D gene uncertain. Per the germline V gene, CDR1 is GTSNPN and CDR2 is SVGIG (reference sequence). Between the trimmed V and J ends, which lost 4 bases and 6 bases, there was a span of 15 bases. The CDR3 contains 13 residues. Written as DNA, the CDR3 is TGTGCCTGGAATTCCGGCGGATCCCATGGCTACACCTTC. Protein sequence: CAWNSGGSHGYTF.

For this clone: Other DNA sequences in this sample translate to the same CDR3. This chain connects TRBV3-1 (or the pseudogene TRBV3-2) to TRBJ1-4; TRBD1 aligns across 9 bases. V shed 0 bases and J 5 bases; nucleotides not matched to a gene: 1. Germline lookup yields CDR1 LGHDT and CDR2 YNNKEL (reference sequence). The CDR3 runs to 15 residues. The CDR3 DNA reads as TGTGCCAGCAGCCAAGAGGGACAGGGAAATGAAAAACTGTTTTTT. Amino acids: CASSQEGQGNEKLFF.

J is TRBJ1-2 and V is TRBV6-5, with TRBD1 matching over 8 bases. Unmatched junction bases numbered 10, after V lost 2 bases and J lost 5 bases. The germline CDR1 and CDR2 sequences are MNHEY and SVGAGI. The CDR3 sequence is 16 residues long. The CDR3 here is CASSYPGTGPRYGYTF. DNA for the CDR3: TGTGCCAGCAGTTACCCCGGGACAGGACCGCGGTATGGCTACACCTTC.

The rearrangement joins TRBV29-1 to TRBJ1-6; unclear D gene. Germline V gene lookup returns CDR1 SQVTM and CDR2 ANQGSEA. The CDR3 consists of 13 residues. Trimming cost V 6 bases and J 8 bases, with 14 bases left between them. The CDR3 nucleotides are TGCAGCGTCAGAGGAGGTTTTGATTCACCCCTCCACTTT. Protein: CSVRGGFDSPLHF.

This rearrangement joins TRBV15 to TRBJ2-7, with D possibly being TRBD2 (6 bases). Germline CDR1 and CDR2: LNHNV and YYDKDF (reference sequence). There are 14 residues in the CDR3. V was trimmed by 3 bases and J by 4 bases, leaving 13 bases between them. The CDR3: CATSSGGDPYEQYF. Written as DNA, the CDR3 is TGTGCCACCAGCAGCGGCGGGGATCCTTACGAGCAGTACTTC. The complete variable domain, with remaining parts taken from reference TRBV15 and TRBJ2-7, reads DAMVIQNPRYQVTQFGKPVTLSCSQTLNHNVMYWYQQKSSQAPKLLFHYYDKDFNNEADTPDNFQSRRPNTSFCFLDIRSPGLGDTAMYLCATSSGGDPYEQYFGPGTRLTVT.

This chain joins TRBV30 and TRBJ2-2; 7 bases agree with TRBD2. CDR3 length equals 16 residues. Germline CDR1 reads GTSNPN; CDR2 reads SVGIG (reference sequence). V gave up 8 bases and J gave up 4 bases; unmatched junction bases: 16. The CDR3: CAEKVYSGESTGELFF. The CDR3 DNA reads TGTGCCGAAAAGGTGTACAGCGGGGAATCCACCGGGGAGCTGTTTTTT.

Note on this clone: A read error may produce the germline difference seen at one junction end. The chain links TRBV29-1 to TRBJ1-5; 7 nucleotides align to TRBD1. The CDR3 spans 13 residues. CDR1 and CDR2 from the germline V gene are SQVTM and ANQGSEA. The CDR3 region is CSVEGTENQPQHF. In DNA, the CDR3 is TGCAGCGTGGAAGGGACAGAGAATCAGCCCCAGCATTTT.

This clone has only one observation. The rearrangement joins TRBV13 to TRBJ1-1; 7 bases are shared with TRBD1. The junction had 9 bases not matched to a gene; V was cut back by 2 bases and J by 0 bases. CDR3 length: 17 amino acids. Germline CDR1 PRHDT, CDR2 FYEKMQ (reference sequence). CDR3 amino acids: CASSLSGTAYMNTEAFF. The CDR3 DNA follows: TGTGCCAGCAGCTTATCCGGGACAGCTTACATGAACACTGAAGCTTTCTTT.

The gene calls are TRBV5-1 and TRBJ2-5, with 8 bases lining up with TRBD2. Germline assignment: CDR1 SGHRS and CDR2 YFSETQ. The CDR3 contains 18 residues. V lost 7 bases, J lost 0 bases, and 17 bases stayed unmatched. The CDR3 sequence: CASGLKRLAGLYQETQYF. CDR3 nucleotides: TGCGCCAGCGGGCTCAAACGTTTAGCGGGGTTGTACCAAGAGACCCAGTACTTC.

The CDR3 coding sequence is TGTGCCAGCAGTCGACAGCCTACAAACGGTGAGCAGTTCTTC. This gives the protein CASSRQPTNGEQFF. The chain joins TRBV27 to TRBJ2-1; D perhaps matches TRBD1 (5 bases). Germline lookup yields CDR1 MNHEY and CDR2 SMNVEV (reference sequence). This CDR3 is built from 14 residues. Trimming left V 5 bases short and J 9 bases short, with 17 bases between.

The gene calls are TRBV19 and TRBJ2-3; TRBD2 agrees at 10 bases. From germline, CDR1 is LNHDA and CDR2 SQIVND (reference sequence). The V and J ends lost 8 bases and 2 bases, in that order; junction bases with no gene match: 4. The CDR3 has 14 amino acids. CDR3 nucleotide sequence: TGTGCCAGTGCTAGCGGGAGAGCCACAGATACGCAGTATTTT. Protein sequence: CASASGRATDTQYF.